There are a few counts of the clone carrying this T cell receptor beta chain. Antigen: not known. These data come from a study of T cells in Graves' hyperthyroidism and ophthalmopathy. Study overall: Peripheral blood sampling occurred at initial diagnosis, before any treatment. Study-wide results and limits: In the analysis, a 13 V-J model separated ophthalmopathy from stable hyperthyroidism.

V dropped 2 bases and J dropped 2; count of bases not matched to a gene: 4. CDR1 and CDR2 (germline): DFQATT, SNEGSKA (reference sequence). CDR3 length: 14 amino acids. TCR beta CDR3 sequences were amplified from RNA transcripts. The HTBI primer set drove a first-round RT-PCR of the TCR CDR3. Each CDR3 protein is one row after TCRdb ran MiXCR on the multiplex PCR reads. Of around 600,000 distinct CDR3 sequences listed, 16% are singletons. Any patient presenting with uncontrolled infection, other autoimmune disease, pregnancy or lactation was left out. PBMCs were derived from about 10 ml fresh peripheral blood.

Sequenced material: blood. The TCR originated in a woman between 40 and 55 years old with Graves' ophthalmopathy. J is TRBJ2-5 and V is TRBV20-1, with 8 nucleotides matching TRBD1. The DNA of the CDR3 is TGCAGTGCTAGACCCGGGACAGGTCAAGAGACCCAGTACTTC. This sequence encodes CSARPGTGQETQYF.